The rows below give T cell receptor beta chains drawn from one sample of a study of blood T cell repertoires in COVID-19. Clones were read by immunoSEQ multiplex PCR, and TCRdb kept only the in-frame ones, dropping some. The table lists under 150,000 clones, roughly 85% of them singletons. The sequencing input was peripheral blood. These receptors all come from a human donor in a cohort sampled during active COVID-19. Each CDR3 is given with its conserved first and last residue. Fields, in order: D gene, J gene, clone size, CDR3 length, V gene, CDR3 protein, CDR3 DNA. A D gene is named only where the DNA matches it firmly. The listing skips clone size in some rows; elsewhere it reads once, few, many or a size class.

TRBD1 | TRBJ1-5 | . | 14 | TRBV18 | CASSHGTANQPQHF | TGTGCCAGCTCCCACGGGACAGCTAATCAGCCCCAGCATTTT
. | TRBJ1-6 | . | 18 | TRBV4-3 | CASSQDYGRVSYNSPLHF | TGCGCCAGCAGCCAAGATTATGGCAGGGTCTCCTATAATTCACCCCTCCACTTT
TRBD2 | TRBJ2-3 | . | 14 | TRBV15 | CATSRGGTTDTQYF | TGTGCCACCAGCCGGGGGGGAACCACAGATACGCAGTATTTT
TRBD1 | TRBJ2-7 | . | 15 | TRBV7-2 | CASSLNRDRSYEQYF | TGTGCCAGCAGCTTAAATCGGGACAGATCCTACGAGCAGTACTTC
TRBD1 | TRBJ1-3 | . | 15 | TRBV19 | CASSTGTGSGNTIYF | TGTGCCAGTAGTACCGGGACAGGCTCTGGAAACACCATATATTTT
. | TRBJ1-2 | once | 15 | TRBV7-2 | CASSPIADGNYGYTF | TGTGCCAGCAGCCCAATAGCAGATGGGAACTATGGCTACACCTTC
. | TRBJ1-6 | . | 18 | TRBV3-1/TRBV3-2 | CASSPYSYSVSYNSPLHF | TGTGCCAGCAGCCCCTATTCTTACTCGGTCTCCTATAATTCACCCCTCCACTTT
. | TRBJ1-2 | . | 15 | TRBV6-5 | CASSYSRSAGYGYTF | TGTGCCAGCAGTTACTCCAGGTCCGCGGGCTATGGCTACACCTTC
. | TRBJ2-1 | . | 16 | TRBV5-1 | CASRPTGLSSYNEQFF | TGCGCCAGCAGACCAACAGGGTTGAGCTCCTACAATGAGCAGTTCTTC
TRBD1 | TRBJ2-7 | . | 16 | TRBV6-5 | CASSSWTGGAGYEQYF | TGTGCCAGCAGTTCCTGGACAGGGGGCGCTGGGTACGAGCAGTACTTC
TRBD2 | TRBJ2-1 | . | 15 | TRBV6-5 | CASSYGRGNYNEQFF | TGTGCCAGCAGTTACGGGCGGGGGAACTACAATGAGCAGTTCTTC
TRBD1 | TRBJ2-7 | . | 15 | TRBV27 | CASSLRQGSSYEQYF | TGTGCCAGCAGTCTCCGACAGGGGAGCTCCTACGAGCAGTACTTC
. | TRBJ1-3 | . | 15 | TRBV21-1 | CASSNVDNDGNTIYF | TGTGCCAGCAGCAACGTGGACAATGACGGAAACACCATATATTTT
. | TRBJ2-5 | . | 13 | TRBV29-1 | CSAAGRGQETQYF | TGCAGCGCTGCGGGCAGGGGACAAGAGACCCAGTACTTC
. | TRBJ1-5 | few | 15 | TRBV7-9 | CASSLIGGGDQPQHF | TGTGCCAGCAGTTTAATCGGGGGGGGCGATCAGCCCCAGCATTTT
. | TRBJ1-5 | . | 18 | TRBV21-1 | CATLGQGPPGDSNQPQHF | TGTGCCACTTTGGGACAGGGACCTCCAGGAGATAGCAATCAGCCCCAGCATTTT
. | TRBJ1-1 | . | 12 | TRBV28 | CASSLQEEKAFF | TGTGCCAGCAGTTTGCAGGAGGAGAAAGCTTTCTTT
TRBD2 | TRBJ2-4 | . | 15 | TRBV6-5 | CASRGGSRGVDIQYF | TGTGCCAGCAGAGGAGGATCTCGGGGGGTGGACATTCAGTACTTC
TRBD2 | TRBJ2-1 | . | 18 | TRBV2 | CASSERGGASGVVYEQFF | TGTGCCAGCAGTGAAAGGGGGGGCGCTAGCGGGGTGGTGTATGAGCAGTTCTTC
. | TRBJ2-7 | . | 14 | TRBV5-8 | CASSLRRAFNEQYF | TGTGCCAGCAGCCTAAGGAGGGCGTTCAACGAGCAGTACTTC
TRBD1 | TRBJ2-3 | . | 15 | TRBV5-4 | CASSFPRGGPDTQYF | TGTGCCAGCAGCTTCCCCAGAGGGGGCCCAGATACGCAGTATTTT
. | TRBJ2-5 | . | 14 | TRBV6-5 | CASSYSGPPETQYF | TGTGCCAGCAGTTACTCGGGGCCACCCGAGACCCAGTACTTC
. | TRBJ1-6 | once | 15 | TRBV25-1 | CASSESQGWGSPLHF | TGTGCCAGCAGTGAATCTCAGGGGTGGGGTTCACCCCTCCACTTT
TRBD2 | TRBJ2-1 | . | 12 | TRBV24-1 | CATKASGHEQFF | TGTGCCACCAAAGCTAGCGGCCATGAGCAGTTCTTC
TRBD1 | TRBJ1-6 | . | 15 | TRBV19 | CASTLGTGNNSPLHF | TGTGCCAGTACTCTAGGGACAGGGAATAATTCACCCCTCCACTTT
TRBD1 | TRBJ1-4 | . | 14 | TRBV6-5 | CASAWDRTNEKLFF | TGTGCCAGCGCCTGGGACAGAACTAATGAAAAACTGTTTTTT
. | TRBJ1-2 | . | 14 | TRBV24-1 | CATSDHRVDYGYTF | TGTGCCACCAGTGATCACAGGGTTGACTATGGCTACACCTTC
. | TRBJ2-7 | . | 14 | TRBV2 | CASHRTESSYEQYF | TGTGCCAGTCACCGGACAGAGAGCTCCTACGAGCAGTACTTC
. | TRBJ1-1 | . | 14 | TRBV6-5 | CASGRTSTYTEAFF | TGTGCCAGTGGGAGGACCTCTACTTACACTGAAGCTTTCTTT
TRBD1 | TRBJ1-5 | few | 14 | TRBV4-3 | CASSLGTGNQPQHF | TGCGCCAGCAGCCTCGGGACAGGGAATCAGCCCCAGCATTTT
TRBD2 | TRBJ2-1 | . | 16 | TRBV6-5 | CASSYWRGGYYNEQFF | TGTGCCAGCAGTTACTGGCGGGGGGGCTACTACAATGAGCAGTTCTTC
TRBD1 | TRBJ1-4 | . | 14 | TRBV7-9 | CASSFRDSSEKLFF | TGTGCCAGCAGCTTCCGGGACAGTAGTGAAAAACTGTTTTTT
. | TRBJ2-3 | . | 15 | TRBV2 | CASSGRGRGTDTQYF | TGTGCCAGCAGTGGGAGGGGTCGGGGGACAGATACGCAGTATTTT
TRBD1 | TRBJ1-2 | . | 14 | TRBV29-1 | CSVDSRGVNYGYTF | TGCAGCGTTGACTCCAGGGGGGTTAACTATGGCTACACCTTC
. | TRBJ1-5 | . | 14 | TRBV6-1 | CASSDRQGGQPQHF | TGTGCCAGCAGTGACAGGCAGGGAGGCCAGCCCCAGCATTTT
TRBD1 | TRBJ1-2 | . | 15 | TRBV5-6 | CASSFMDRTNYGYTF | TGTGCCAGCAGCTTTATGGACAGGACCAACTATGGCTACACCTTC
TRBD1 | TRBJ2-5 | . | 16 | TRBV5-5 | CASSALEGAKGETQYF | TGTGCCAGCAGCGCCCTAGAGGGGGCAAAAGGAGAGACCCAGTACTTC
TRBD2 | TRBJ2-1 | . | 16 | TRBV2 | CASSETARGGYNEQFF | TGTGCCAGCAGTGAAACGGCGCGGGGGGGTTACAATGAGCAGTTCTTC
. | TRBJ1-5 | once | 16 | TRBV6-6 | CASSRLATIRNQPQHF | TGTGCCAGCAGCCGGCTGGCGACTATTCGCAATCAGCCCCAGCATTTT
TRBD1 | TRBJ2-7 | once | 15 | TRBV6-5 | CASSFADRGLYEQYF | TGTGCCAGCAGTTTCGCCGACAGGGGGCTCTACGAGCAGTACTTC
TRBD1 | TRBJ2-3 | . | 15 | TRBV28 | CASRSRQGGTDTQYF | TGTGCCAGCCGCAGCCGACAGGGAGGCACAGATACGCAGTATTTT
TRBD1 | TRBJ1-1 | . | 14 | TRBV6-2/TRBV6-3 | CASSYNLGQVEAFF | TGTGCCAGCAGTTACAACCTGGGACAGGTTGAAGCTTTCTTT